The 32 T cell receptor beta chains below all came from one sample that was sequenced in a study of T cells after yellow fever vaccination. TCRdb used MiXCR to reprocess the 5' RACE reads, holding one entry per CDR3 protein. The data show a few hundred thousand distinct CDR3 sequences, with around 6.8% seen just once and roughly a sixth held by the top ten. Source: PBMCs, taken about 41 days after the first yellow fever vaccination. These receptors all come from a man aged 18 to 35 who received the YFV17D yellow fever vaccine.

The sample holds a few counts of this clonotype. The chain is built from TRBV23-1 and TRBJ1-1; the D gene is possibly TRBD1 (6 bases). TRBV23-1 is assigned to the ORF class and has an uncertain function. The CDR3 is 16 residues long. Trimming took off 4 bases at V and 0 bases at J, with 15 bases between the two ends. CDR3 residues: CASSPGRGQMNTEAFF. The CDR3 DNA is TGCGCCAGCAGTCCGGGACGGGGACAAATGAACACTGAAGCTTTCTTT.

The chain combines TRBV7-8 with TRBJ2-2; a weak D match, TRBD1 (6 bases). Germline-derived CDR1 and CDR2 are SGHVS and FQNEAQ. The CDR3 has 17 residues. Trimming stripped 4 bases from V and 2 bases from J, with 17 bases between. The DNA of the CDR3 is TGTGCCAGCAGCTGGGAAACCGGGACACTCAACACCGGGGAGCTGTTTTTT. Residues: CASSWETGTLNTGELFF.

In this sample, this clonotype turned up a few times. The rearrangement links TRBV2 to TRBJ2-1; D remains unclear. Between the trimmed V and J ends, which lost 0 bases and 9 bases, there was a span of 15 bases. Looked up from germline, CDR1 is SNHLY and CDR2 is FYNNEI. The CDR3 totals 15 residues. For the CDR3, the DNA is TGTGCCAGCAGTGAAGCCCTTGCAGGAGTGGGTGAGCAGTTCTTC. It specifies CASSEALAGVGEQFF.

V gene TRBV29-1 combines with J gene TRBJ1-2, with D maybe TRBD1 (5 bases). The germline V and J ends were trimmed by 1 base and 6 bases, with 12 bases remaining between them. The CDR3 consists of 13 residues. In germline, CDR1 is SQVTM, CDR2 ANQGSEA. CDR3 in DNA: TGCAGCGTTGAAGGAGGGGAGAGCCATGGCTACACCTTC. Translated, it gives CSVEGGESHGYTF.

The genes are TRBV5-1 and TRBJ2-7; no reliable D call. Deletions cut 0 bases from V and 5 bases from J, with 9 bases between. The CDR3 totals 13 residues. Germline lookup yields CDR1 SGHRS and CDR2 YFSETQ. The CDR3 reads CASSLGSGDEQYF. The CDR3 nucleotides are TGCGCCAGCAGCTTGGGTTCAGGAGACGAGCAGTACTTC.

At least ten counts were recorded for this clonotype. The V call is TRBV9, the J call TRBJ2-3; TRBD2 agrees at 8 bases. V shed 3 bases and J 6 bases; nucleotides not matched to a gene: 6. CDR3 size: 14 residues. Germline V CDR1 and CDR2: SGDLS, YYNGEE. The chain's CDR3 is CASSAGGASDTQYF. Written as DNA, the CDR3 is TGTGCCAGCAGCGCCGGGGGGGCGTCCGATACGCAGTATTTT.

The sample holds many counts of this clonotype. This chain joins TRBV7-2 and TRBJ2-1; D is ambiguous. Germline-derived CDR1 and CDR2 are SGHTA and FQGNSA. The CDR3 length is 16 residues. Trimming left V 0 bases short and J 0 bases short, with 9 bases between. CDR3 nucleotide sequence: TGTGCCAGCAGCTTAGCTTTGGTGACCTCCTACAATGAGCAGTTCTTC. Encoded protein: CASSLALVTSYNEQFF. Supplemented by reference TRBV7-2 and TRBJ2-1, the full variable domain reads GAGVSQSPSNKVTEKGKDVELRCDPISGHTALYWYRQSLGQGLEFLIYFQGNSAPDKSGLPSDRFSAERTGGSVSTLTIQRTQQEDSAVYLCASSLALVTSYNEQFFGPGTRLTVL.

The chain links TRBV15 to TRBJ2-3; weak D call: TRBD2 (6 bases). The CDR3 is made up of 16 amino acids. V lost 0 bases, J lost 6 bases, and 16 bases lay in between. The germline V gene encodes CDR1 LNHNV and CDR2 YYDKDF (reference sequence). In nucleotides, the CDR3 is TGTGCCACCAGCAGAGATCGAGGAGGGGTTTGGGATACGCAGTATTTT. Translating gives CATSRDRGGVWDTQYF.

The rearrangement joins TRBV7-3 to TRBJ1-4, with D hard to call. Looked up from germline, CDR1 is SGHTA and CDR2 is FQGTGA. This CDR3 contains 19 residues. Trimming pared 0 bases from V and 0 bases from J, leaving 17 bases between. The CDR3 region is CASSLTPGPIGATNEKLFF. The CDR3 nucleotides are TGTGCCAGCAGCTTAACCCCCGGTCCCATAGGCGCAACTAATGAAAAACTGTTTTTT.

This clonotype has a handful of counts. The gene calls are TRBV24-1 and TRBJ2-3; 7 bases are a match to TRBD1. Germline assignment: CDR1 KGHDR and CDR2 SFDVKD. This CDR3 comprises 16 residues. V trimming: 5 bases; J trimming: 0 bases; junction bases outside the gene matches: 7. CDR3 amino acids: CATSVAGTASTDTQYF. CDR3 coding DNA: TGTGCCACCAGTGTCGCCGGGACAGCTAGCACAGATACGCAGTATTTT.

The chain recombines TRBV29-1 with TRBJ2-7, with 8 bases lining up with TRBD2. This CDR3 region has 15 residues. Germline trimming cut 6 bases from V and 2 bases from J; bases unmatched to any gene: 12. The germline CDR1 and CDR2 sequences are SQVTM and ANQGSEA. CDR3 sequence: CSVSTQGGGPYEQYF. In nucleotides, the CDR3 is TGCAGCGTATCGACACAGGGCGGGGGGCCCTACGAGCAGTACTTC.

This clonotype has ten or more counts. V usage is TRBV6-5 and J usage is TRBJ2-1; D is possibly TRBD2 (6 bases). V was shortened by 0 bases and J by 0 bases, with 12 bases between the two germline ends. Germline lookup yields CDR1 MNHEY and CDR2 SVGAGI. The CDR3 loop spans 17 amino acids. The CDR3 coding sequence is TGTGCCAGCAGTTACTCGGAGGGTCTGGGCTCCTACAATGAGCAGTTCTTC. Protein product: CASSYSEGLGSYNEQFF.

The chain links TRBV19 to TRBJ2-1; D possibly corresponds to TRBD1 (6 bases). Trimming removed 5 bases at V and 3 bases at J, with 20 bases between. The CDR3 contains 17 residues. CDR1 and CDR2 (germline): LNHDA, SQIVND (reference sequence). This chain's CDR3 is CASSGNRVLTFYNEQFF. The CDR3 DNA reads as TGTGCCAGTAGTGGCAACAGGGTTCTTACCTTCTACAATGAGCAGTTCTTC.

This clonotype was observed a handful of times. The J gene is TRBJ1-2, the V gene TRBV5-6; D remains unclear. The V end lost 3 bases, the J end lost 8 bases, and 14 bases lay between the germline ends. Germline V gives CDR1 SGHDT, CDR2 YYEEEE. This CDR3 is built from 13 residues. CDR3 nucleotide sequence: TGTGCCAGCAGCTCGCCCGGCCCGGGGGGCTACACCTTC. Amino acids: CASSSPGPGGYTF. The full variable domain, completed using reference TRBV5-6 and TRBJ1-2, is DAGVTQSPTHLIKTRGQQVTLRCSPKSGHDTVSWYQQALGQGPQFIFQYYEEEERQRGNFPDRFSGHQFPNYSSELNVNALLLGDSALYLCASSSPGPGGYTFGSGTRLTVV.

This clonotype was observed at least ten times. This chain joins TRBV5-6 and TRBJ2-2; D is perhaps TRBD1 or TRBD2 (5 bases each). The CDR3 loop spans 15 amino acids. Trimming took 4 bases from V and 4 from J, leaving 14 bases between them. Germline CDR1 reads SGHDT; CDR2 reads YYEEEE. The CDR3 protein is CASSLTWGSTGELFF. The CDR3 DNA sequence: TGTGCCAGCAGCCTCACGTGGGGGTCCACCGGGGAGCTGTTTTTT. The full variable domain, with the rest looked up from reference TRBV5-6 and TRBJ2-2, is DAGVTQSPTHLIKTRGQQVTLRCSPKSGHDTVSWYQQALGQGPQFIFQYYEEEERQRGNFPDRFSGHQFPNYSSELNVNALLLGDSALYLCASSLTWGSTGELFFGEGSRLTVL.

This clonotype was counted at least ten times. The rearrangement uses TRBV30 and TRBJ2-7; D perhaps matches TRBD1 (6 bases). The germline V gene has CDR1 GTSNPN and CDR2 SVGIG (reference sequence). The V end lost 3 bases, the J end lost 2 bases, and 17 bases lay between the germline ends. There are 15 residues in the CDR3. The CDR3 sequence: CAWRARGIGPYEQYF. CDR3 coding DNA: TGTGCCTGGAGGGCGAGGGGGATTGGCCCCTACGAGCAGTACTTC.

In this sample, this clonotype turned up a few times. V and J are TRBV5-6 and TRBJ2-3; D is tentatively TRBD1 or TRBD2 (5 bases each). The ends were cut back, 5 bases at V and 0 bases at J, with 13 bases in the middle. This CDR3 contains 15 residues. Per the germline V gene, CDR1 is SGHDT and CDR2 is YYEEEE. The CDR3 loop is CASSRPGPSTDTQYF. CDR3 DNA: TGTGCCAGCAGTCGGCCGGGACCGAGCACAGATACGCAGTATTTT.

The rearrangement links TRBV28 to TRBJ2-5; D uncertain. V was shortened by 6 bases and J by 3 bases, with 8 bases between the two germline ends. The CDR3 has 12 amino acids. Germline V gene lookup returns CDR1 MDHEN and CDR2 SYDVKM. CDR3 region: CASRKDEETQYF. The CDR3 nucleotides are TGTGCCAGCAGGAAAGACGAAGAGACCCAGTACTTC.

This clonotype has a handful of counts. CDR3 loop: CASSDRQTDTQYF. The DNA of the CDR3 is TGTGCCAGCAGTGACAGGCAGACAGATACGCAGTATTTT. The chain has TRBV6-1 and TRBJ2-3; no firm D call. The CDR3 extends over 13 amino acids. V gave up 3 bases and J gave up 3 bases, with 7 bases separating them. CDR1 and CDR2 (germline): MNHNS, SASEGT.

V is TRBV7-9 and J is TRBJ2-3, with TRBD1 as a possible D gene (7 bases). Germline values: CDR1 SEHNR, CDR2 FQNEAQ (reference sequence). The CDR3 runs to 15 residues. Trimming stripped 3 bases from V and 0 bases from J, with 10 bases between. The CDR3 sequence: CASSFRGVSTDTQYF. The CDR3 nucleotides read TGTGCCAGCAGCTTCAGGGGGGTCAGCACAGATACGCAGTATTTT.

The chain has TRBV20-1 and TRBJ2-5, with TRBD2 identical over 13 bases. Germline CDR1 reads DFQATT; CDR2 reads SNEGSKA (reference sequence). The CDR3 spans 16 residues. V was pared by 0 bases and J by 5 bases, with 6 bases of the junction left unmatched. The CDR3 here is CSARDTSGGAWETQYF. For the CDR3, the DNA is TGCAGTGCTAGAGATACTAGCGGGGGGGCGTGGGAGACCCAGTACTTC.

This clonotype was detected many times. The V and J genes are TRBV29-1 and TRBJ1-1; TRBD1 agrees at 9 bases. Germline CDR1 is SQVTM and CDR2 is ANQGSEA. V shed 6 bases, J shed 0 bases, and the junction held 2 bases outside the gene matches. The CDR3 length is 13 residues. The CDR3 DNA is TGCAGCGTCGGGACAGGGCTGAACACTGAAGCTTTCTTT. This codes for CSVGTGLNTEAFF.

This clonotype was counted between two and nine times. The chain joins TRBV5-1 to TRBJ2-2; D may be TRBD1 (6 bases). Per the germline V gene, CDR1 is SGHRS and CDR2 is YFSETQ. Trimming stripped 5 bases from V and 11 bases from J, with 16 bases between. CDR3 size: 13 residues. The CDR3 here is CASSLLGGDELFF. CDR3 nucleotide sequence: TGCGCCAGCAGTTTATTAGGGGGAGACGAGCTGTTTTTT.

This clonotype was recorded at least ten times. The chain uses TRBV12-3 or TRBV12-4 and TRBJ2-1; a possible D gene is TRBD1 (5 bases). V was clipped by 6 bases and J by 9 bases, with 12 bases between them. This CDR3 is built from 12 residues. The CDR3 loop reads CASRRRQGEQFF. The CDR3 region has the DNA TGTGCCAGCAGGCGACGGCAGGGTGAGCAGTTCTTC.

The chain joins TRBV20-1 to TRBJ2-7; 8 bases are shared with TRBD1. Germline CDR1 reads DFQATT; CDR2 reads SNEGSKA (reference sequence). The trim removed 2 bases at V and 0 bases at J, leaving 6 bases unmatched. This CDR3 spans 15 amino acids. DNA of the CDR3: TGCAGTGCTAGACCCCTCCAGGGGGCCTCCTACGAGCAGTACGTC. Its translation: CSARPLQGASYEQYV.

Concerning this clonotype: Germline is not matched at one junction end, which may reflect a read error. This chain links TRBV20-1 with TRBJ2-7; 9 bases map to TRBD2. CDR1 DFQATT and CDR2 SNEGSKA come from the germline V gene (reference sequence). The CDR3 is 16 residues long. The DNA for the CDR3 is TGCTGTGCTAGATCCTGGACTAGCGAGGTTTCCTACGAGCAGTACTTC. Translated, it gives CCARSWTSEVSYEQYF.

This clonotype was picked up a small number of times. The chain recombines TRBV24-1 with TRBJ1-2; 12 bases are shared with TRBD1. From germline, CDR1 is KGHDR and CDR2 SFDVKD. The CDR3 runs to 14 residues. V was clipped by 7 bases and J by 7 bases; unmatched bases: 6. In nucleotides, the CDR3 is TGTGCCACCAGCCCGGGACAGGGGGCCGGTGGCTACACCTTC. Translation: CATSPGQGAGGYTF.

This chain uses TRBV2 with TRBJ1-2; 9 nucleotides align to TRBD1. This CDR3 region has 15 residues. Germline trimming cut 6 bases from V and 0 bases from J; bases unmatched to any gene: 5. Looked up from germline, CDR1 is SNHLY and CDR2 is FYNNEI. CDR3 sequence reads: CASRPGQGTNYGYTF. CDR3 nucleotide sequence: TGTGCCAGCAGGCCGGGACAGGGAACTAACTATGGCTACACCTTC.

There are a few counts of this clonotype. The gene calls are TRBV6-1 and TRBJ2-7; tentative D call: TRBD1 (6 bases). Trimming removed 9 bases at V and 0 bases at J, with 15 bases between. Per the germline V gene, CDR1 is MNHNS and CDR2 is SASEGT. This CDR3 has 14 amino acids. CDR3 in amino acids: CASGQFSSSYEQYV. CDR3 in DNA: TGTGCCAGTGGACAGTTCTCGAGCTCCTACGAGCAGTACGTC.

This clonotype was seen at least ten times. The chain has TRBV25-1 and TRBJ2-1, with TRBD2 as a possible D gene (6 bases). Trimming left V 6 bases short and J 7 bases short, with 7 bases between. The CDR3 sequence is 11 residues long. The V gene's germline CDR1 is MGHDK and CDR2 SYGVNS. CDR3 residues: CASSGGNEQFF. DNA for the CDR3: TGTGCCAGCAGCGGAGGGAATGAGCAGTTCTTC. Based on the CDR3 plus reference TRBV25-1 and TRBJ2-1, the full variable domain is EADIYQTPRYLVIGTGKKITLECSQTMGHDKMYWYQQDPGMELHLIHYSYGVNSTEKGDLSSESTVSRIRTEHFPLTLESARPSHTSQYLCASSGGNEQFFGPGTRLTVL.

V usage is TRBV18 and J usage is TRBJ1-5; no clear D gene. Trimming took off 4 bases at V and 10 bases at J, with 26 bases between the two ends. This CDR3 has 17 residues. Germline CDR1 and CDR2: KGHSH and LQKENI. CDR3 nucleotides: TGTGCCAGCTCACAATTTCCCTTGTGGACCGAGGTCCGTCCCCAGCATTTT. Translated: CASSQFPLWTEVRPQHF.

This clonotype turned up a few times. This chain connects TRBV5-1 to TRBJ2-7; D is ambiguous. The V end lost 2 bases, the J end lost 2 bases, and 8 bases lay between the germline ends. Germline values: CDR1 SGHRS, CDR2 YFSETQ. CDR3 length: 13 amino acids. The CDR3 DNA sequence: TGCGCCAGCAGCTTAGATGATGCCTACGAGCAGTACTTC. Amino acid sequence: CASSLDDAYEQYF. Looking up the rest from reference TRBV5-1 and TRBJ2-7 gives the full variable domain: KAGVTQTPRYLIKTRGQQVTLSCSPISGHRSVSWYQQTPGQGLQFLFEYFSETQRNKGNFPGRFSGRQFSNSRSEMNVSTLELGDSALYLCASSLDDAYEQYFGPGTRLTVT.